This T cell receptor (beta chain) was captured by sequencing in a study of shared clonotypes between healthy human individuals. In the study overall: Each donor contributed plates that comprised three CD4 naive, three CD4 memory, two CD8 naive and one CD8 memory. Study-wide results and caveats: A limitation of the genetic and exposure-history diversity represented arose from few donors. It was only blood that was sampled, and tissue repertoires likely differ.

The count of this clone is one. Its antigen remains unknown. Other DNA sequences within the sample encode an identical CDR3. CDR3 length: 12 residues. The junction had 1 base not matched to a gene; V was cut back by 4 bases and J by 8 bases. The germline gives CDR1 MNHNS, CDR2 SASEGT. Sorted-subset replicate PCR reactions contained 200 to 250 ng DNA, corresponding to approximately 30,000 T cell genomes. Only in-frame clones appear in the TCRdb table, and some are missing; sequencing was by immunoSEQ multiplex PCR. The data contain about 1 million clones, about 80% of them seen just once; the ten biggest clones take up about 1.5%.

This clonotype originated in a man younger than 35 in good health. The sequenced sample was memory CD4+ T cells sorted from blood. Subset noted: CD45RA-negative fraction. The V and J genes are TRBV6-1 and TRBJ2-1, with TRBD1 matching over 8 bases. CDR3 DNA: TGTGCCAGCAGTGTACAGGGGGATGAGCAGTTCTTC. Encoded protein: CASSVQGDEQFF.